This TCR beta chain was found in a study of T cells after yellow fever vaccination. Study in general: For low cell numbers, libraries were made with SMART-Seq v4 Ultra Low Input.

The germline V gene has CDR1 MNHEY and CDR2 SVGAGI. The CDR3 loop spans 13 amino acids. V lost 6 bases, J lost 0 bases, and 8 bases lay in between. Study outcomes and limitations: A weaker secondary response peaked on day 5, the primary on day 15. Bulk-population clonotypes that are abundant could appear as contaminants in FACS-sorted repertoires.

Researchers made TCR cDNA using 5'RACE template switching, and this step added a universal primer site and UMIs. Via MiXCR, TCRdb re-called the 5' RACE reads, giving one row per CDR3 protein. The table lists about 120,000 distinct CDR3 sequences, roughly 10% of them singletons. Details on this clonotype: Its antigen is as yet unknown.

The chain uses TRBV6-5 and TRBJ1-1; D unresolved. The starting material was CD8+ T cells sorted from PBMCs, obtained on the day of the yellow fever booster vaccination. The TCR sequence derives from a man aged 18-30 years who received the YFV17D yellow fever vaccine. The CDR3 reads CASSLLMNTEAFF. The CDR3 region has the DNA TGTGCCAGCAGCCTACTTATGAACACTGAAGCTTTCTTT.